A single sample gave rise to the 10 T cell receptor beta chains below, sequenced in a study of blood T cell repertoires in COVID-19. Produced via immunoSEQ multiplex PCR; TCRdb's table is partial and in-frame only. The table has about 230,000 clones, roughly 88% seen once; the top ten hold around 3.6%. Sequencing input: PBMCs or T cells enriched from blood (not recorded which). The receptors come from a woman aged 25 to 39 who had been exposed to COVID-19.

The chain recombines TRBV6-5 with TRBJ2-3, with 9 bases that match TRBD1. This CDR3 has 13 residues. Trimming took 5 bases from V and 12 from J; bases not matched to a gene: 9. Germline V CDR1 and CDR2: MNHEY, SVGAGI. In nucleotides, the CDR3 is TGTGCCAGCAGTAGGGGACAGGGTTCGGGACAGTATTTT. Protein sequence: CASSRGQGSGQYF.

V is TRBV4-1 and J is TRBJ2-1, with TRBD2 as a possible D gene (6 bases). V was clipped by 1 base and J by 3 bases, with 7 bases between them. The CDR3 loop spans 14 amino acids. The germline gives CDR1 MGHRA, CDR2 YSYEKL. The CDR3 DNA reads TGCGCCAGCAGCCAAGGGGACTTCTACAATGAGCAGTTCTTC. It yields the protein CASSQGDFYNEQFF.

About this clone: In the same sample, other DNA sequences code for this CDR3. The chain recombines TRBV5-1 with TRBJ2-1; TRBD1 aligns across 8 bases. CDR1 is SGHRS, CDR2 YFSETQ, per germline. The V segment lost 4 bases and the J segment 0 bases; nucleotides outside the gene matches: 0. CDR3 size: 14 residues. DNA of the CDR3: TGCGCCAGCAGCGGGACAGGCTCCTACAATGAGCAGTTCTTC. Residues: CASSGTGSYNEQFF.

This clone is a singleton in its sample. The V gene is TRBV28, the J gene TRBJ2-7; 9 positions agree with TRBD2. Trimming took 8 bases from V and 0 from J; bases not matched to a gene: 5. Germline V gene lookup returns CDR1 MDHEN and CDR2 SYDVKM. This CDR3 has 14 amino acids. The CDR3 coding sequence is TGTGCCAGCGTAACTAGCGGGTACTCCTACGAGCAGTACTTC. It is translated as CASVTSGYSYEQYF.

The rearrangement uses TRBV5-1 and TRBJ2-1, with TRBD2 matching over 7 bases. V gave up 0 bases and J gave up 6 bases; unmatched junction bases: 6. This CDR3 contains 15 residues. Germline-derived CDR1 and CDR2 are SGHRS and YFSETQ. The CDR3 DNA follows: TGCGCCAGCAGCTTGGCCGGGACTAACCTCAATGAGCAGTTCTTC. Translation: CASSLAGTNLNEQFF. Full variable domain (remainder filled in from reference TRBV5-1 and TRBJ2-1): KAGVTQTPRYLIKTRGQQVTLSCSPISGHRSVSWYQQTPGQGLQFLFEYFSETQRNKGNFPGRFSGRQFSNSRSEMNVSTLELGDSALYLCASSLAGTNLNEQFFGPGTRLTVL.

The chain is built from TRBV5-1 and TRBJ2-7; possibly TRBD1 for D (5 bases). Germline V gene data show CDR1 as SGHRS and CDR2 as YFSETQ. CDR3 length: 13 amino acids. Trimming took off 4 bases at V and 3 bases at J, with 11 bases between the two ends. The CDR3 loop is CASSTDSFYEQYF. CDR3 in DNA: TGCGCCAGCAGCACCGACAGCTTCTACGAGCAGTACTTC.

This chain uses TRBV5-6 with TRBJ1-5, with D maybe TRBD1 (6 bases). Trimming took 1 base from V and 4 from J, leaving 12 bases between them. The CDR3 covers 15 residues. Per the germline V gene, CDR1 is SGHDT and CDR2 is YYEEEE. CDR3 DNA: TGTGCCAGCAGCTTGTACAGGGCAGGAAATCAGCCCCAGCATTTT. This encodes CASSLYRAGNQPQHF.

The rearrangement uses TRBV12-1 and TRBJ2-7; the table's D call TRBD1 went unverified against the DNA. TRBV12-1 is an annotated pseudogene. This CDR3 is 20 amino acids long. In DNA form, the CDR3 reads TGTGCCAGCAGCTCCACCCAATCGGACAGGGGACTCTGGAACACCTACGAGCAGTACTTC. Its translation: CASSSTQSDRGLWNTYEQYF.

V and J are TRBV29-1 and TRBJ2-7, with D perhaps TRBD2 (5 bases). The germline CDR1 and CDR2 sequences are SQVTM and ANQGSEA. The CDR3 runs 12 residues. V shed 8 bases and J shed 3 bases, with 14 bases lying between them. The CDR3 region is CSTTDWDYEQYF. CDR3 coding DNA: TGCAGCACGACGGACTGGGACTACGAGCAGTACTTC.

The rearrangement joins TRBV28 to TRBJ2-7; 7 bases line up with TRBD1. Germline V lookup: CDR1 MDHEN, CDR2 SYDVKM. With 5 bases clipped from V and 2 bases from J, the junction kept 9 bases outside the gene matches. The length of the CDR3 is 15 residues. Here the CDR3 reads CASSPSLTGPYEQYF. The CDR3 DNA reads TGTGCCAGCAGTCCATCCTTGACAGGGCCCTACGAGCAGTACTTC.